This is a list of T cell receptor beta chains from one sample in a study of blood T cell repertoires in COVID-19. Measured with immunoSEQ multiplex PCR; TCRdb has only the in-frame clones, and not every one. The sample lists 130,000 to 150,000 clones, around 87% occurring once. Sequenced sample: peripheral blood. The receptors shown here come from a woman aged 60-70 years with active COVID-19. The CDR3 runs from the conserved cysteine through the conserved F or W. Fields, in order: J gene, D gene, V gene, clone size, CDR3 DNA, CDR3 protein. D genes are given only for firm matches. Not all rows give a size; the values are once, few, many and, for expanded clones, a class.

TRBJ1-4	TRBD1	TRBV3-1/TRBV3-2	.	TGTGCCAGCAGCCCCTCCGGGTCGACAGGGGAAAAACTGTTTTTT	CASSPSGSTGEKLFF
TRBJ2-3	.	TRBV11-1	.	TGTGCCAGCAGCCCAGATGGAGGCCTCTACACAGATACGCAGTATTTT	CASSPDGGLYTDTQYF
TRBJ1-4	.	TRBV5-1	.	TGCGCCAGCAGCCCGACAGTTACTAATGAAAAACTGTTTTTT	CASSPTVTNEKLFF
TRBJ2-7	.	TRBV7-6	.	TGTGCCAGCAGCTTCAGGCCGGGAGAGGCCTACGAGCAGTACTTC	CASSFRPGEAYEQYF
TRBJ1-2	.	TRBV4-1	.	TGCGCCAGCAGCCAAGAAACGACCGGGTATGGCTACACCTTC	CASSQETTGYGYTF
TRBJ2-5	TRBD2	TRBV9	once	TGTGCCAGCAGCGTAGGGACTAGCGGGAGTCAAGAGACCCAGTACTTC	CASSVGTSGSQETQYF
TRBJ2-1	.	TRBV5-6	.	TGTGCCAGCAGCTTTCTTCGGGAGCTCAGGTCCTACAATGAGCAGTTCTTC	CASSFLRELRSYNEQFF
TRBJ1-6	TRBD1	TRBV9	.	TGTGCCAGCAGCGTAGCCGGGACAGGGAGATCACCCCTCCACTTT	CASSVAGTGRSPLHF
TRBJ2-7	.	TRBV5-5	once	TGTGCCAGCAGCTTGGATTTAGGGGGAGTCTCCTACGAGCAGTACTTC	CASSLDLGGVSYEQYF
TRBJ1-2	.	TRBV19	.	TGTGCCAGTAGTATCCGGAGAGAGGGAAACTATGGCTACACCTTC	CASSIRREGNYGYTF
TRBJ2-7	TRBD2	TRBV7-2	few	TGTGCCAGCAGCTTAGGCGGGAGGCGCTCCTACGAGCAGTACTTC	CASSLGGRRSYEQYF
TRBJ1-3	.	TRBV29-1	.	TGCAGCGTTGTGGGGGGAGGGAACACCATATATTTT	CSVVGGGNTIYF
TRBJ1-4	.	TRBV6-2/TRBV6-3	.	TGTGCCAGCAGCTTGGCTGAAAAACTGTTTTTT	CASSLAEKLFF
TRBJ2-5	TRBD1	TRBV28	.	TGTGCCAGCACTTTGGACAGGGGGCTTTTGGAGACCCAGTACTTC	CASTLDRGLLETQYF
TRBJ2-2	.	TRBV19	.	TGTGCCAGTAGACTCCAGGGGGGCAGGGTCACAGGGGAGCTGTTTTTT	CASRLQGGRVTGELFF
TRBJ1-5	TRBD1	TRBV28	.	TGTGCCAGCAAAGACAGGGGTGAAAATCAGCCCCAGCATTTT	CASKDRGENQPQHF
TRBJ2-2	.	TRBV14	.	TGTGCCAGCAGCTACAGGTTGACCGGGGAGCTGTTTTTT	CASSYRLTGELFF
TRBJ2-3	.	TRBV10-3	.	TGTGCCATCAGTGAGTCAGCGGCGGGACCCTCCCCAGATACGCAGTATTTT	CAISESAAGPSPDTQYF
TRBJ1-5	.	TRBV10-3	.	TGTGCCATCAGTAGACATGCTAGCAATCAGCCCCAGCATTTT	CAISRHASNQPQHF
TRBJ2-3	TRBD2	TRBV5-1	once	TGCGCCAGCAGCTATCTAGCGGGAGCCCCTTTTGGCACAGATACGCAGTATTTT	CASSYLAGAPFGTDTQYF